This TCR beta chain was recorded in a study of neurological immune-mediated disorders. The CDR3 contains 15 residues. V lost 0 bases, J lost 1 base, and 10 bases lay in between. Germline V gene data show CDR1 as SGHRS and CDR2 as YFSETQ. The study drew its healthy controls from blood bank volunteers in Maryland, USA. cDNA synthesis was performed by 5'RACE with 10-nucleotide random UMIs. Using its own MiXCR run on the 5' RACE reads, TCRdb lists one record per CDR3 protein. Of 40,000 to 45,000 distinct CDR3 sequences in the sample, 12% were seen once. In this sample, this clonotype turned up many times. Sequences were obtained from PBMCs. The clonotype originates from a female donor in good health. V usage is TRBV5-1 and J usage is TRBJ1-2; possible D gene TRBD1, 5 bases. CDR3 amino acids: CASSLGGGSNYGYTF. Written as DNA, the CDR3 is TGCGCCAGCAGCTTGGGCGGGGGGAGTAACTATGGCTACACCTTC.